The 17 T cell receptor beta chains below come from one sample, sequenced in a study of T cells after yellow fever vaccination. TCRdb re-analysed the 5' RACE reads in MiXCR, keeping a single row per CDR3 protein. Among a few hundred thousand distinct CDR3 sequences listed, 6.2% were seen once. Sequenced here: PBMCs, sampled 5 days after the yellow fever booster vaccination. These receptors all stem from a man younger than 40 who received the YFV17D yellow fever vaccine.

The genes are TRBV20-1 and TRBJ1-1, with 8 bases fitting TRBD1. Germline V gives CDR1 DFQATT, CDR2 SNEGSKA (reference sequence). V shed 6 bases and J 5 bases; nucleotides not matched to a gene: 14. The CDR3 has 15 amino acids. In nucleotides, the CDR3 is TGCAGTGCAGGACCCGGGACAGGTTCAGTTACTGAAGCTTTCTTT. It is translated as CSAGPGTGSVTEAFF.

The chain uses TRBV18 and TRBJ2-3; D unclear. V was pared by 3 bases and J by 8 bases, with 9 bases between. The CDR3 runs 12 residues. CDR1 and CDR2 from the germline V gene are KGHSH and LQKENI. CDR3 sequence: CASSPELVTQYF. CDR3 sequence (DNA): TGTGCCAGCTCACCTGAATTGGTTACGCAGTATTTT.

The sample holds many counts of this clonotype. This chain connects TRBV20-1 to TRBJ2-5, with TRBD2 identical over 10 bases. Trimming cost V 7 bases and J 1 base; bases outside gene matches: 9. Germline V gene data show CDR1 as DFQATT and CDR2 as SNEGSKA (reference sequence). CDR3 length: 15 residues. The CDR3 DNA sequence: TGCAGTGTAGTAGCGGGAGGACTTCGCCAAGAGACCCAGTACTTC. It is translated as CSVVAGGLRQETQYF.

V is TRBV29-1 and J is TRBJ2-1; 10 bases are a match to TRBD2. CDR3 size: 17 residues. Trimming cost V 4 bases and J 4 bases; bases outside gene matches: 13. Germline V gene lookup returns CDR1 SQVTM and CDR2 ANQGSEA. In DNA, the CDR3 is TGCAGCGTTGTTCGCCTAGCGGGGGTAGAGGTGTACAATGAGCAGTTCTTC. This codes for CSVVRLAGVEVYNEQFF.

This clonotype was found a few times. The junction departs from germline at one end; a sequencing error may be responsible. The genes are TRBV20-1 and TRBJ1-1, with 8 bases lining up with TRBD1. CDR3 length: 16 amino acids. Per germline, CDR1 DFQATT and CDR2 SNEGSKA (reference sequence). The CDR3 DNA is TGCTGTGCTAGAGATTACCTAAGGCAGGGGGCCACTGAAGCTTTCTTT. It is translated as CCARDYLRQGATEAFF.

In this sample, this clonotype turned up many times. This chain uses TRBV7-2 with TRBJ2-7; no firm D call. Trimming removed 5 bases from V and 4 bases from J, with 6 bases in between. The CDR3 loop spans 11 amino acids. Per germline, CDR1 SGHTA and CDR2 FQGNSA. CDR3 nucleotides: TGTGCCAGCAGCCACCTTTACGAGCAGTACTTC. It translates to CASSHLYEQYF.

The genes are TRBV20-1 and TRBJ2-5; unclear D gene. The germline V gene encodes CDR1 DFQATT and CDR2 SNEGSKA (reference sequence). There are 16 residues in the CDR3. The CDR3 DNA sequence: TGCTGCGCTAGTCCCAGCCTAAGTTTAGTCCAAGAGACCCAGTACTTC. Protein: CCASPSLSLVQETQYF.

This chain connects TRBV20-1 to TRBJ2-4; D is ambiguous. CDR1 and CDR2 from the germline V gene are DFQATT and SNEGSKA (reference sequence). The CDR3 covers 16 residues. V was trimmed by 6 bases and J by 0 bases, leaving 18 bases between them. CDR3 amino acids: CSAQSPYQLAKNIQYF. The CDR3 nucleotides read TGCAGTGCGCAGTCCCCTTATCAGCTAGCCAAAAACATTCAGTACTTC.

The chain is built from TRBV12-3 or TRBV12-4 and TRBJ1-2, with D perhaps matching TRBD1 (5 bases). Trimming shortened V by 7 bases and J by 5 bases, and 14 bases separated the two germline ends. CDR3 length: 13 amino acids. DNA for the CDR3: TGTGCCAGCACCGGCCTCGACAGATATGGCTACACCTTC. Translating gives CASTGLDRYGYTF.

This clonotype has just a few counts. The J gene is TRBJ2-3, the V gene TRBV7-2; TRBD2 agrees at 10 bases. V lost 3 bases, J lost 4 bases, and 10 bases stayed unmatched. The V gene's germline CDR1 is SGHTA and CDR2 FQGNSA. The CDR3 loop spans 17 amino acids. The CDR3 nucleotides read TGTGCCAGCAGCTTGGCGCTAGCGGGAGCGGGGGCAGATACGCAGTATTTT. Protein sequence: CASSLALAGAGADTQYF.

Points on this clonotype: The junction does not match germline at one end; this may be a read error. The J gene is TRBJ1-3, the V gene TRBV4-3; the D gene is possibly TRBD1 (6 bases). Germline assignment: CDR1 LGHNA and CDR2 YSLEER. CDR3 size: 15 residues. The chain's CDR3 is CASSLYQGSGNTIYF. The CDR3 region has the DNA TGCGCCAGCAGCCTTTACCAGGGGTCTGGGAACACCATATATTTT.

This clonotype was counted only a few times. This chain connects TRBV12-3 or TRBV12-4 to TRBJ2-5, with TRBD2 matching 10 bases. The length of the CDR3 is 15 residues. V lost 5 bases, J lost 4 bases, and 7 bases stayed unmatched. For the CDR3, the DNA is TGTGCCAGCAGTCCGTGGACTAGCGGTGGAGAGACCCAGTACTTC. This codes for CASSPWTSGGETQYF.

This clonotype appeared many times. The V and J genes are TRBV7-2 and TRBJ1-1; D gene ambiguous. Germline values: CDR1 SGHTA, CDR2 FQGNSA. CDR3 length: 14 residues. V lost 0 bases, J lost 5 bases, and 10 bases lay in between. CDR3 nucleotide sequence: TGTGCCAGCAGCTTAGCCTGGGAAGGAACTGAAGCTTTCTTT. Its translation: CASSLAWEGTEAFF.

The chain uses TRBV5-4 and TRBJ2-5, with 8 bases identical to TRBD2. CDR3 size: 15 residues. From germline, CDR1 is SGHNT and CDR2 YYREEE (reference sequence). With V trimmed by 5 bases and J by 2 bases, 8 bases remained unmatched. CDR3 sequence: CASSLTGGGQETQYF. Here the CDR3 DNA reads TGTGCCAGCAGTCTTACGGGGGGGGGACAAGAGACCCAGTACTTC.

This clonotype was counted a few times. The chain combines TRBV7-2 with TRBJ2-7; D might be TRBD2 (6 bases). Germline loops: CDR1 SGHTA, CDR2 FQGNSA. The CDR3 covers 14 residues. V was trimmed by 5 bases and J by 4 bases, leaving 15 bases between them. CDR3 sequence (DNA): TGTGCCAGCAGCAGAACGACTAGTTGGTACGAGCAGTACTTC. It is translated as CASSRTTSWYEQYF.

V gene TRBV3-1 combines with J gene TRBJ2-7; 7 bases line up with TRBD2. Germline V gene sequence: CDR1 LGHDT, CDR2 YNNKEL (reference sequence). The CDR3 is 14 amino acids. Unmatched junction bases numbered 8, after V lost 5 bases and J lost 4 bases. The DNA of the CDR3 is TGTGCCAGCAGCTTGATCCCGGGGGGATACGAGCAGTACTTC. The encoded protein is CASSLIPGGYEQYF.

This clonotype has ten or more counts. The CDR3 DNA sequence: TGCAGTGCTAGTTTCCCAGCGGGAGCCAAAAACATTCAGTACTTC. As protein: CSASFPAGAKNIQYF. The chain carries TRBV20-1 and TRBJ2-4, with D perhaps matching TRBD2 (6 bases). Germline CDR1 and CDR2: DFQATT and SNEGSKA (reference sequence). V was trimmed by 3 bases and J by 0 bases, leaving 12 bases between them. CDR3 length equals 15 residues.